The clone carrying this TCR beta chain was seen many times. Its antigen is not identified. The data belong to a study of identical twins. Study results and limitations: Beta out-of-frame twin sharing showed a weaker excess. Out-of-frame alpha sequences shared by twins showed excess low generation probability.

The trim removed 6 bases at V and 2 bases at J, leaving 8 bases unmatched. This CDR3 region has 15 residues. The cDNA had a unique molecular identifier and a template-switch universal primer site. TCRdb independently ran MiXCR on the 5' RACE reads; one entry per CDR3 protein. Of a few hundred thousand distinct CDR3 sequences listed, about 8.3% are singletons. These data were also reused for a study on yellow fever vaccine responses in identical twins. In that study: A vaccine T cell response that seemed partly convergent and partly personalized was reported in twins.

The chain joins TRBV12-3 or TRBV12-4 to TRBJ2-5; 8 positions agree with TRBD2. What was sequenced was CD8+ T cells sorted from blood. This clonotype originated in a woman between 18 and 30 years old in good health. In DNA, the CDR3 is TGTGCCAGCAGCCCCATGGCGGGAGGACAAGAGACCCAGTACTTC. Its translation: CASSPMAGGQETQYF.